This T cell receptor beta chain stems from a study of T cells in Graves' hyperthyroidism and ophthalmopathy. Study as a whole: Blood was drawn when the patient was first diagnosed and still untreated.

Study results and limitations: The majority of expanded thyroid clonotypes above 0.001 also appeared in blood. The model anticipated ophthalmopathy a median around six months pre-onset.

Trimming removed 1 base at V and 4 bases at J, with 8 bases between. CDR3 length: 13 amino acids. Germline V lookup: CDR1 SGHTA, CDR2 FQGTGA. Amplification yielded TCR beta CDR3 regions, with RNA transcripts as the source. Using the HTBI primer set, a first-round RT-PCR was run on the TCR CDR3. Each CDR3 protein gets one entry after TCRdb re-called the multiplex PCR reads with MiXCR. This repertoire shows some 400,000 distinct CDR3 sequences, 19% found once; its top ten account for about 3.7%. Graves' hyperthyroidism was deemed stable given no ophthalmopathy progression within 18 months. Regarding this clonotype: Its antigen is as yet unknown.

The receptor's source is a woman younger than 30 with Graves' hyperthyroidism. The source material was blood. The genes are TRBV7-3 and TRBJ2-7; D unclear. The CDR3 DNA reads TGTGCCAGCAGCTTAAATATGGGTTACGAGCAGTACTTC. Protein product: CASSLNMGYEQYF. The entire variable domain, with the rest obtained from reference TRBV7-3 and TRBJ2-7, is as follows: GAGVSQTPSNKVTEKGKYVELRCDPISGHTALYWYRQSLGQGPEFLIYFQGTGAADDSGLPNDRFFAVRPEGSVSTLKIQRTERGDSAVYLCASSLNMGYEQYFGPGTRLTVT.